This is a list of T cell receptor beta chains from one sample in a study of monozygotic twins with inflammatory bowel disease. TCRdb reprocessed the 5' RACE reads and stores each CDR3 protein as one record, lacking DNA. Found here are approximately 400,000 distinct CDR3 sequences; the top ten clones hold around 2.5%. Sequencing was carried out using blood. These receptors were taken from a human donor with ulcerative colitis or Crohn's disease, or a healthy co-twin of an affected twin (not recorded which). Both conserved end residues are part of each CDR3.

v_gene: TRBV3-1
j_gene: TRBJ1-1
CDR3aa: CASSQEEGGGTEAFF

v_gene: TRBV6-5
j_gene: TRBJ1-1
CDR3aa: CASSYSSGGLMNTEAFF

v_gene: TRBV4-1
j_gene: TRBJ1-2
CDR3aa: CASSQDKRQVYGYTF

v_gene: TRBV7-9
j_gene: TRBJ2-5
CDR3aa: CASSSSDRETQYF

v_gene: TRBV12-3/TRBV12-4
j_gene: TRBJ1-5
CDR3aa: CAAAAVGNQHQHF

v_gene: TRBV12-3/TRBV12-4
j_gene: TRBJ1-1
CDR3aa: CASSKKGNTEAFF

v_gene: TRBV30
j_gene: TRBJ1-5
CDR3aa: CAWSVGHSVSNQPQHF

v_gene: TRBV27
j_gene: TRBJ1-5
CDR3aa: CARGTGLDWFQPQHF

v_gene: TRBV20-1
j_gene: TRBJ2-3
CDR3aa: CSGAAFSTDTQYF

v_gene: TRBV20-1
j_gene: TRBJ2-1
CDR3aa: CSARELSGSSYNEQFF

v_gene: TRBV10-3
j_gene: TRBJ2-1
CDR3aa: CAISLAGGNEQFF

v_gene: TRBV6-2/TRBV6-3
j_gene: TRBJ2-7
CDR3aa: CASSYGRSTYEQYF

v_gene: TRBV5-1
j_gene: TRBJ2-3
CDR3aa: CASSTGLSSSTDTQYF

v_gene: TRBV5-4
j_gene: TRBJ2-1
CDR3aa: CASSLSGANYNEQFF

v_gene: TRBV5-1
j_gene: TRBJ2-3
CDR3aa: CASSLAGTSQSPTSTDTQYF

v_gene: TRBV12-3/TRBV12-4
j_gene: TRBJ2-2
CDR3aa: CASSFWTKSTGELFF

v_gene: TRBV12-3/TRBV12-4
j_gene: TRBJ1-1
CDR3aa: CASRQTGQTNTEAFF

v_gene: TRBV30
j_gene: TRBJ2-7
CDR3aa: CAWSGGVISTYEQYF

v_gene: TRBV28
j_gene: TRBJ2-1
CDR3aa: CASSSGGYNEQFF

v_gene: TRBV7-9
j_gene: TRBJ1-1
CDR3aa: CASSLVGGPGTEAFF

v_gene: TRBV9
j_gene: TRBJ2-6
CDR3aa: CASSVGGISSGANVLTF

v_gene: TRBV4-3
j_gene: TRBJ2-1
CDR3aa: CASSQVTGGAYNEQFF

v_gene: TRBV6-1
j_gene: TRBJ1-2
CDR3aa: CASSKKTGVNYGYTF

v_gene: TRBV4-1
j_gene: TRBJ1-1
CDR3aa: CASSQGSAGTEAFF

v_gene: TRBV5-1
j_gene: TRBJ1-5
CDR3aa: CASSLEPTGRNGQPQHF

v_gene: TRBV29-1
j_gene: TRBJ2-1
CDR3aa: CSVVWLAGDNEQFF

v_gene: TRBV30
j_gene: TRBJ1-3
CDR3aa: CAWTQQGSSGNTIYF

v_gene: TRBV6-5
j_gene: TRBJ1-2
CDR3aa: CASSYPRDRGTSGGYTF

v_gene: TRBV28
j_gene: TRBJ1-2
CDR3aa: CASSLRHLPVYGYTF

v_gene: TRBV11-2
j_gene: TRBJ1-3
CDR3aa: CASSFSGQPPNTIYF

v_gene: TRBV28
j_gene: TRBJ2-1
CDR3aa: CASIPYPGTNEQFF

v_gene: TRBV27
j_gene: TRBJ2-7
CDR3aa: CASSLGNGVSYEQYF

v_gene: TRBV10-3
j_gene: TRBJ2-2
CDR3aa: CAISDRGPGTGELFF

v_gene: TRBV24-1
j_gene: TRBJ2-1
CDR3aa: CATSEDYFEQFF

v_gene: TRBV12-5
j_gene: TRBJ1-1
CDR3aa: CASGLSAISEAFF

v_gene: TRBV20-1
j_gene: TRBJ2-7
CDR3aa: CSARASHYEQYF

v_gene: TRBV7-2
j_gene: TRBJ1-2
CDR3aa: CASSFSWGGGAGYTF

v_gene: TRBV20-1
j_gene: TRBJ2-7
CDR3aa: CSARAPGSYEQYF

v_gene: TRBV6-5
j_gene: TRBJ1-2
CDR3aa: CASSYETGTGRGYTF

v_gene: TRBV7-9
j_gene: TRBJ2-7
CDR3aa: CASSTGTFPTYEQYF

v_gene: TRBV2
j_gene: TRBJ2-3
CDR3aa: CASSQGVGTDTQYF

v_gene: TRBV10-3
j_gene: TRBJ1-1
CDR3aa: CAISLGTGNTEAFF

v_gene: TRBV5-4
j_gene: TRBJ2-1
CDR3aa: CASSLASIRNEQFF

v_gene: TRBV3-1
j_gene: TRBJ1-2
CDR3aa: CASSLVQDGNYGYTF

v_gene: TRBV7-8
j_gene: TRBJ2-2
CDR3aa: CASSLLRTNTGELFF

v_gene: TRBV10-3
j_gene: TRBJ2-7
CDR3aa: CAISERASQGIYEQYF

v_gene: TRBV11-3
j_gene: TRBJ2-1
CDR3aa: CASSLGQGRQFF

v_gene: TRBV5-1
j_gene: TRBJ2-4
CDR3aa: CASSFTQGSDIQYF

v_gene: TRBV20-1
j_gene: TRBJ2-1
CDR3aa: CSVRTSGEYNEQFF

v_gene: TRBV4-1
j_gene: TRBJ1-1
CDR3aa: CASRGPLKGTEAFF

v_gene: TRBV20-1
j_gene: TRBJ1-5
CDR3aa: CSARRDNSNQPQHF

v_gene: TRBV4-1
j_gene: TRBJ2-7
CDR3aa: CASSPRTFYEQYF

v_gene: TRBV28
j_gene: TRBJ2-6
CDR3aa: CASSSPGPHFSGANVLTF

v_gene: TRBV9
j_gene: TRBJ1-1
CDR3aa: CASSVEGGNTEAFF

v_gene: TRBV7-8
j_gene: TRBJ1-2
CDR3aa: CASSLDRQILNYGYTF

v_gene: TRBV6-5
j_gene: TRBJ1-2
CDR3aa: CASMGIAYGYTF